This TCR beta chain originates from a study of OX40 agonist ivuxolimab in advanced cancers. Study conclusions and caveats: Clonal expansion was seen in CD4+ and CD8+ blood T cells by week 6 at 0.1 to 3.0 mg/kg.

As regards this clone: Its cognate antigen is unknown.

TCRdb's table, derived via immunoSEQ multiplex PCR, lists solely in-frame clones and lacks some. Of over 35,000 clones listed, 80% were seen once; the top ten hold around 4.2%. V lost 4 bases, J lost 0 bases, and 19 bases stayed unmatched. CDR1 is MGHRA, CDR2 YSYEKL, per germline. The CDR3 runs to 22 residues. The clonotype comes from an adult with an advanced solid tumor such as melanoma, head and neck, liver or kidney cancer. This chain connects TRBV4-1 to TRBJ2-2; 11 nucleotides align to TRBD2. The sample was CD4+ or CD8+ T cells sorted from blood, taken in a trial of the OX40 agonist ivuxolimab. The CDR3 DNA reads TGCGCCAGCAGCCCAAGACCATTGGCAGGGAAACTAGCGGGGGCGAACACCGGGGAGCTGTTTTTT. This encodes CASSPRPLAGKLAGANTGELFF.